This T cell receptor beta chain derives from a study of siplizumab effects on memory and regulatory T cells. Germline V gives CDR1 SEHNR, CDR2 FQNEAQ (reference sequence). V was shortened by 5 bases and J by 2 bases, with 7 bases between the two germline ends. This CDR3 region has 13 residues. Clones were sequenced by immunoSEQ multiplex PCR, and TCRdb holds only the in-frame ones, with some missing. The sample consists of about 100,000 clones, around 94% of them appearing once. The clonotype was recovered from a human donor in good health. The sample comprised non-Treg CD4+ T cells sorted from blood. The chain employs TRBV7-9 and TRBJ1-5; D uncertain. CDR3 protein: CASSLQGNQPQHF. In nucleotides, the CDR3 is TGTGCCAGCAGCCTGCAGGGCAATCAGCCCCAGCATTTT.